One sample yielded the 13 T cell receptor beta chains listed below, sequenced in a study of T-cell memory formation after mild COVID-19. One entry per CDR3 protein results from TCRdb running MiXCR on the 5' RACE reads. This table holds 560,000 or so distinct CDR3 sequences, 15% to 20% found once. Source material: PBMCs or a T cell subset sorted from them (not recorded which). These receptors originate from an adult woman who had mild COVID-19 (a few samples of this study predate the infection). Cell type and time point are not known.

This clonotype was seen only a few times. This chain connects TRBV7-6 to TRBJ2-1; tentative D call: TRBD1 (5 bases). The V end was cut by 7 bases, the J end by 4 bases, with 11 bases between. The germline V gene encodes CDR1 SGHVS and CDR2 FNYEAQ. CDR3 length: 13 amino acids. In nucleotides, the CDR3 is TGTGCCAGCACCAGGGATGGGTACAATGAGCAGTTCTTC. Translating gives CASTRDGYNEQFF.

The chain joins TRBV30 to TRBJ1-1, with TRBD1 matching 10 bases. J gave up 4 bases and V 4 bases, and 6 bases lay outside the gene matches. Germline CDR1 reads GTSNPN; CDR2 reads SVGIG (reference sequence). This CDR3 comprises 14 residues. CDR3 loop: CAWTLTGGSTEAFF. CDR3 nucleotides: TGTGCCTGGACCCTGACAGGGGGCTCCACTGAAGCTTTCTTT.

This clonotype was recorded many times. CDR3 region: CASSLGQGASTGELFF. CDR3 nucleotide sequence: TGCGCCAGCAGCTTGGGCCAGGGGGCCAGCACCGGGGAGCTGTTTTTT. J is TRBJ2-2 and V is TRBV5-1; the match to TRBD1 covers 8 bases. Per germline, CDR1 SGHRS and CDR2 YFSETQ. After removal of 0 bases from V and 4 bases from J, the junction contained 5 bases not matched to a gene. This CDR3 contains 16 residues.

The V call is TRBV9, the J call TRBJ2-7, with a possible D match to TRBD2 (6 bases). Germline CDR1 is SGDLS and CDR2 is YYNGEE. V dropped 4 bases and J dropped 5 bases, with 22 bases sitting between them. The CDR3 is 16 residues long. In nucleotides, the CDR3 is TGTGCCAGCAGCTTTACGGTAGGCGCGGGGACCCACGAGCAGTACTTC. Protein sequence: CASSFTVGAGTHEQYF. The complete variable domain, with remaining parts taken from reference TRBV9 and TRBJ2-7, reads DSGVTQTPKHLITATGQRVTLRCSPRSGDLSVYWYQQSLDQGLQFLIQYYNGEERAKGNILERFSAQQFPDLHSELNLSSLELGDSALYFCASSFTVGAGTHEQYFGPGTRLTVT.

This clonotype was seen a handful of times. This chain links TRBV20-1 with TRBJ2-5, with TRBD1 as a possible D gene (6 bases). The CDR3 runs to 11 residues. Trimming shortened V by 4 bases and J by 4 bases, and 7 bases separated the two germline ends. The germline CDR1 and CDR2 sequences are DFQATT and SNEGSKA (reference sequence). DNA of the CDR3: TGCAGTGCTATACAGGGAGAGACCCAGTACTTC. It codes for CSAIQGETQYF.

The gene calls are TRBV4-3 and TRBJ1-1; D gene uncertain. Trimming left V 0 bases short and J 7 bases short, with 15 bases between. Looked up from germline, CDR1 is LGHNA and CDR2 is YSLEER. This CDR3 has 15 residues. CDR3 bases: TGCGCCAGCAGCCAAGATATTTCTGGGAGCAGTGAAGCTTTCTTT. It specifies CASSQDISGSSEAFF.

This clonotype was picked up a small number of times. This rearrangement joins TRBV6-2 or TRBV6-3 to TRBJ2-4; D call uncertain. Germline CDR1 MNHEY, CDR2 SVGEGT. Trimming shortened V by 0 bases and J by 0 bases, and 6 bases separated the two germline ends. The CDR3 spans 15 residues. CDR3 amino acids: CASSYSVGAKNIQYF. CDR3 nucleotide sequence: TGTGCCAGCAGTTACTCTGTCGGAGCCAAAAACATTCAGTACTTC.

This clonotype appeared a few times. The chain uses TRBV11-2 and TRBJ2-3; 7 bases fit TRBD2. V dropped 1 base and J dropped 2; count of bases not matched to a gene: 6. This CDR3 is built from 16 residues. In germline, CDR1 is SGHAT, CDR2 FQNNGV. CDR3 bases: TGTGCCAGCAGCTTAGCCGCGGGGGTCCCCACAGATACGCAGTATTTT. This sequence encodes CASSLAAGVPTDTQYF.

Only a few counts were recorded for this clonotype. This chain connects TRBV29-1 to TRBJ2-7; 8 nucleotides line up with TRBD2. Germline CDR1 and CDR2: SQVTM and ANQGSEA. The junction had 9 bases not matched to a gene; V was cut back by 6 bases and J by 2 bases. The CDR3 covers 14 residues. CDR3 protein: CSVLWPGGPYEQYF. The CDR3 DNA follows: TGCAGCGTCCTTTGGCCGGGAGGGCCCTACGAGCAGTACTTC.

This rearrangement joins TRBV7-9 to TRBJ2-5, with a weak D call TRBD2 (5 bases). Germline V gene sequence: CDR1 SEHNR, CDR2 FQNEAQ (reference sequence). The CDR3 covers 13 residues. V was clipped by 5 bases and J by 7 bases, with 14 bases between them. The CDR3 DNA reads TGTGCCAGCAGCATCCCCCAGGAGGTGACCCAGTACTTC. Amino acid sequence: CASSIPQEVTQYF.

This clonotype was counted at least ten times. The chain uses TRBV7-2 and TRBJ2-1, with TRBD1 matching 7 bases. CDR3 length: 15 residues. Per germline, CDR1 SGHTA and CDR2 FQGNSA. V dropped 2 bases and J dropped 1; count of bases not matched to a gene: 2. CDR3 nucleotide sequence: TGTGCCAGCAGCTTAAGCAGGGGGTCCTACAATGAGCAGTTCTTC. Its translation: CASSLSRGSYNEQFF. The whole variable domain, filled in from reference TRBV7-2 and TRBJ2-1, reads GAGVSQSPSNKVTEKGKDVELRCDPISGHTALYWYRQSLGQGLEFLIYFQGNSAPDKSGLPSDRFSAERTGGSVSTLTIQRTQQEDSAVYLCASSLSRGSYNEQFFGPGTRLTVL.

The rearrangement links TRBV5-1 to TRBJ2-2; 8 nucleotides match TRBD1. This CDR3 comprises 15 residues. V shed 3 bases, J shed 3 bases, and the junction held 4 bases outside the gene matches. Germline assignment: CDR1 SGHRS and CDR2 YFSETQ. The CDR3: CASSWTGTHTGELFF. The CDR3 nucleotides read TGCGCCAGCAGCTGGACAGGGACCCACACCGGGGAGCTGTTTTTT. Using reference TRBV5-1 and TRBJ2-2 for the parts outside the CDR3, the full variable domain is KAGVTQTPRYLIKTRGQQVTLSCSPISGHRSVSWYQQTPGQGLQFLFEYFSETQRNKGNFPGRFSGRQFSNSRSEMNVSTLELGDSALYLCASSWTGTHTGELFFGEGSRLTVL.

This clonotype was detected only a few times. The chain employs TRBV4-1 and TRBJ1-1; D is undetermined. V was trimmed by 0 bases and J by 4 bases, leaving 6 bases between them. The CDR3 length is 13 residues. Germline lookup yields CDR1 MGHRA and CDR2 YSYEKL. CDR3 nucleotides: TGCGCCAGCAGCCAAGATGCCGCCACTGAAGCTTTCTTT. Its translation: CASSQDAATEAFF.